Here is one T cell receptor beta chain with its context. Per the authors' pipeline: Estimates of nucleated cell counts were drawn from the amplification of reference gene primers. Data came from immunoSEQ multiplex PCR; TCRdb stores just in-frame clones and leaves some out. V and J calls and clone size are copied from that table; D and trimming were computed from the DNA. The sample lists around 400,000 clones; 80% to 95% were seen once. These data come from a study of blood T cell repertoires in COVID-19. Participants, about 18 to 100 years old, spanned approximately 25 US areas. Germline lookup yields CDR1 SGHAT and CDR2 FQNNGV. The CDR3 runs to 16 residues. With V trimmed by 6 bases and J by 0 bases, 8 bases remained unmatched.

The chain carries TRBV11-2 and TRBJ2-3; 8 bases agree with TRBD2. The sample comprised PBMCs or T cells enriched from blood (not recorded which). The receptor was derived from a woman aged 40 to 50 who had been exposed to COVID-19. The CDR3 region has the DNA TGTGCCAGCAGTGCCGGGGGGGCCCCTAGCACAGATACGCAGTATTTT. Translating it yields CASSAGGAPSTDTQYF. The complete variable domain, with remaining parts taken from reference TRBV11-2 and TRBJ2-3, reads EAGVAQSPRYKIIEKRQSVAFWCNPISGHATLYWYQQILGQGPKLLIQFQNNGVVDDSQLPKDRFSAERLKGVDSTLKIQPAKLEDSAVYLCASSAGGAPSTDTQYFGPGTRLTVL.